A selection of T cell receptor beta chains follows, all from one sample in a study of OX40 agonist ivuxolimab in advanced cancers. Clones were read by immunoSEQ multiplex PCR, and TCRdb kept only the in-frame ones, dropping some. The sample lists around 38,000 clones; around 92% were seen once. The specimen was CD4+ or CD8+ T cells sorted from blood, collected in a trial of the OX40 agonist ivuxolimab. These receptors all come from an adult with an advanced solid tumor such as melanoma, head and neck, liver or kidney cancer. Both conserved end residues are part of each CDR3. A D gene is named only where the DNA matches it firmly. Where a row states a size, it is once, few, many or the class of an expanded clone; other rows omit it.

CSVVINRELFF,TGCAGCGTTGTCATAAACAGGGAGCTGTTTTTT,NA,NA,11,TRBV29-1,TRBJ2-2
CASSFRHSNTGELFF,TGTGCCAGCAGTTTTAGGCATTCGAACACCGGGGAGCTGTTTTTT,NA,NA,15,TRBV6-5,TRBJ2-2
CASSPVDRSGANVLTF,TGTGCCAGCAGTCCGGTTGACAGGTCTGGGGCCAACGTCCTGACTTTC,NA,NA,16,TRBV27,TRBJ2-6
CASSFTDNYGYTF,TGTGCCAGCAGCTTTACAGACAACTATGGCTACACCTTC,once,NA,13,TRBV13,TRBJ1-2
CASSRGTGGSGYTF,TGTGCCAGCAGCAGGGGGACAGGGGGTTCTGGCTACACCTTC,few,TRBD1,14,TRBV9,TRBJ1-2
CASTQGNEKLFF,TGTGCCAGCACCCAGGGGAATGAAAAACTGTTTTTT,once,NA,12,TRBV6-6,TRBJ1-4
CASSLSMGSNQPQHF,TGTGCCAGCAGTTTGTCCATGGGGAGCAATCAGCCCCAGCATTTT,NA,NA,15,TRBV28,TRBJ1-5
CASSLETGKETQYF,TGTGCCAGCAGCTTAGAGACAGGGAAAGAGACCCAGTACTTC,NA,TRBD1,14,TRBV7-8,TRBJ2-5
CASGRKGSSYEQYF,TGCGCTAGCGGGAGGAAGGGAAGCTCCTACGAGCAGTACTTC,NA,TRBD2,14,TRBV28,TRBJ2-7
CASNGQDLNTEAFF,TGTGCCAGTAACGGACAGGATTTGAACACTGAAGCTTTCTTT,once,TRBD1,14,TRBV19,TRBJ1-1
CASSLGVASEQFF,TGTGCCAGCAGTTTAGGGGTAGCGAGTGAGCAGTTCTTC,NA,NA,13,TRBV27,TRBJ2-1
CASSLMGAQGANVLTF,TGTGCCAGCAGTTTAATGGGGGCGCAAGGGGCCAACGTCCTGACTTTC,NA,NA,16,TRBV27,TRBJ2-6
CASSLRIGSYNEQFF,TGTGCCAGTAGTTTGCGGATAGGCTCCTACAATGAGCAGTTCTTC,NA,NA,15,TRBV19,TRBJ2-1
CASRGQGVWEQYF,TGTGCCAGCAGGGGACAGGGGGTTTGGGAGCAGTACTTC,NA,TRBD1,13,TRBV6-1,TRBJ2-7
CSAVGLHPGNTIYF,TGCAGCGCCGTGGGGCTTCACCCGGGGAACACCATATATTTT,NA,NA,14,TRBV29-1,TRBJ1-3
CASTEDPGSYNEQFF,TGTGCCAGCACCGAGGACCCGGGGTCCTACAATGAGCAGTTCTTC,NA,NA,15,TRBV2,TRBJ2-1
CASSSYLNNEQFF,TGTGCCAGCAGCTCTTACCTCAACAATGAGCAGTTCTTC,NA,NA,13,TRBV6-1,TRBJ2-1
CAGGWVSYEQYF,TGTGCCGGGGGTTGGGTTTCCTACGAGCAGTACTTC,NA,NA,12,TRBV30,TRBJ2-7
CASSQAPLYTDTQYF,TGCGCCAGCAGCCAAGCCCCCCTATACACAGATACGCAGTATTTT,NA,NA,15,TRBV4-3,TRBJ2-3
CASSSRTGANTEAFF,TGTGCCAGCAGCTCCCGGACAGGGGCGAACACTGAAGCTTTCTTT,NA,TRBD1,15,TRBV7-9,TRBJ1-1
CASSTTGGIELFF,TGTGCCAGCAGCACGACCGGGGGTATTGAGCTGTTTTTT,NA,NA,13,TRBV7-9,TRBJ2-2
CASSQDGGIGRNQPQHF,TGCGCCAGCAGCCAAGATGGGGGCATAGGGCGCAATCAGCCCCAGCATTTT,NA,NA,17,TRBV4-1,TRBJ1-5
CASSFPAPSGSRIATDTQYF,TGTGCCAGCAGTTTCCCTGCTCCTAGCGGGAGTCGGATCGCGACAGATACGCAGTATTTT,NA,TRBD2,20,TRBV28,TRBJ2-3
CASSSGDWGTGNTIYF,TGCGCCAGCAGCTCGGGCGATTGGGGGACTGGAAACACCATATATTTT,NA,NA,16,TRBV5-1,TRBJ1-3
CAIRTLDILGEQYF,TGTGCCATCAGAACCTTAGACATCCTCGGCGAGCAGTACTTC,NA,NA,14,TRBV10-3,TRBJ2-7
CASSPTQSSYNEQFF,TGCGCCAGCAGTCCGACCCAGAGCTCCTACAATGAGCAGTTCTTC,NA,NA,15,TRBV4-1,TRBJ2-1
CASSEPGGITYEQYF,TGTGCCAGCAGTGAGCCTGGAGGCATTACCTACGAGCAGTACTTC,NA,NA,15,TRBV2,TRBJ2-7
CASSPGMRANVLTF,TGTGCCAGCAGCCCAGGAATGAGGGCCAACGTCCTGACTTTC,NA,NA,14,TRBV28,TRBJ2-6
CASSPGIGTIYGYTF,TGTGCCAGCAGCCCGGGAATCGGGACAATCTATGGCTACACCTTC,NA,NA,15,TRBV5-8,TRBJ1-2
CASSKEGDRGPTDTQYF,TGTGCCAGCAGCAAAGAGGGGGACAGGGGGCCGACAGATACGCAGTATTTT,few,NA,17,TRBV21-1,TRBJ2-3
CASSSRTGPEEAFF,TGTGCCAGCAGCTCCCGGACGGGTCCAGAAGAAGCTTTCTTT,NA,NA,14,TRBV11-2,TRBJ1-1
CASSLDSLYQETQYF,TGTGCCAGCAGCTTGGACTCTTTGTACCAAGAGACCCAGTACTTC,NA,NA,15,TRBV5-5,TRBJ2-5
CASSQDASGTYEQYF,TGCGCCAGCAGCCAAGACGCTAGCGGAACCTACGAGCAGTACTTC,NA,TRBD2,15,TRBV4-1,TRBJ2-7
CASSLRSAGRSYNEQFF,TGTGCCAGCAGCTTACGTTCGGCGGGAAGGTCCTACAATGAGCAGTTCTTC,NA,NA,17,TRBV11-2,TRBJ2-1
CASSQGTRTGSTDTQYF,TGCGCCAGCAGCCAAGGAACTCGGACAGGGAGCACAGATACGCAGTATTTT,NA,TRBD1,17,TRBV4-1,TRBJ2-3
CATSGSLAKNIQYF,TGTGCCACCTCGGGCAGCCTAGCCAAAAACATTCAGTACTTC,NA,NA,14,TRBV27,TRBJ2-4
CASSGGLFTGELFF,TGTGCCAGCAGCGGGGGACTATTCACCGGGGAGCTGTTTTTT,NA,TRBD2,14,TRBV9,TRBJ2-2
CASSPGPRNEQFF,TGTGCCAGCAGTCCCGGGCCTAGGAATGAGCAGTTCTTC,NA,NA,13,TRBV2,TRBJ2-1
CAWTTGALNEKLFF,TGTGCCTGGACCACCGGGGCCCTTAATGAAAAACTGTTTTTT,NA,NA,14,TRBV30,TRBJ1-4
CASYRGGLATEAFF,TGTGCCTCGTACCGTGGGGGGCTGGCCACTGAAGCTTTCTTT,NA,NA,14,TRBV30,TRBJ1-1